Shown below are 27 T cell receptor beta chains from a single sample sequenced in a study of shared clonotypes between healthy human individuals. Clones were read by immunoSEQ multiplex PCR, and TCRdb kept only the in-frame ones, dropping some. The repertoire holds hundreds of thousands of clones, with around 78% as singletons. Sequencing was performed on PBMCs. The receptors were gathered from a woman aged 40 to 49 in good health. Some clones in this sample may be carry-over from other donors' samples.

This clone showed up just a few times. V is TRBV28 and J is TRBJ1-2; D is possibly TRBD1 (5 bases). Trimming left V 4 bases short and J 3 bases short, with 15 bases between. Germline V gene lookup returns CDR1 MDHEN and CDR2 SYDVKM. The CDR3 consists of 15 residues. The CDR3 protein is CASSSQGGADYGYTF. The DNA for the CDR3 is TGTGCCAGCAGTTCGCAGGGCGGTGCGGACTATGGCTACACCTTC.

The chain joins TRBV19 to TRBJ2-2; 7 nucleotides agree with TRBD2. The V and J ends lost 2 bases and 7 bases, in that order; junction bases with no gene match: 1. CDR3 size: 13 residues. Germline V gene data show CDR1 as LNHDA and CDR2 as SQIVND (reference sequence). CDR3 sequence reads: CASSISSGGELFF. The CDR3 nucleotides are TGTGCCAGTAGTATATCTAGCGGCGGGGAGCTGTTTTTT.

The chain couples TRBV13 to TRBJ2-2; perhaps TRBD1 as D (5 bases). Germline lookup yields CDR1 PRHDT and CDR2 FYEKMQ (reference sequence). The CDR3 covers 16 residues. The V end lost 5 bases, the J end lost 5 bases, and 18 bases lay between the germline ends. CDR3 in DNA: TGTGCCAGCAGCACTCCTAGGGGAAGAAGTACCGGGGAGCTGTTTTTT. This translates into CASSTPRGRSTGELFF.

This clone was seen at least ten times. The V and J genes are TRBV4-1 and TRBJ1-1, with D possibly TRBD1 on 6 matching bases. Trimming shortened V by 4 bases and J by 4 bases, and 16 bases separated the two germline ends. This CDR3 spans 15 amino acids. The germline V gene encodes CDR1 MGHRA and CDR2 YSYEKL. The CDR3 coding sequence is TGCGCCAGCAGCCTTCCCGGGTTCAGGGGCACTGAAGCTTTCTTT. It yields the protein CASSLPGFRGTEAFF.

The genes are TRBV30 and TRBJ2-1; 9 nucleotides agree with TRBD2. The CDR3 spans 13 residues. Germline V lookup: CDR1 GTSNPN, CDR2 SVGIG (reference sequence). V lost 8 bases, J lost 4 bases, and 6 bases stayed unmatched. The DNA for the CDR3 is TGTGCCCGATCTAGCGGGGATTACAATGAGCAGTTCTTC. Translated, it gives CARSSGDYNEQFF.

This clone has a handful of counts. The chain recombines TRBV6-1 with TRBJ2-1; 9 bases map to TRBD2. The V segment lost 8 bases and the J segment 10 bases; nucleotides outside the gene matches: 12. Germline V gene lookup returns CDR1 MNHNS and CDR2 SASEGT. The CDR3 length is 14 residues. The CDR3 spells CASHPRLAGPEQFF. The CDR3 nucleotides read TGTGCCAGCCACCCTCGGCTAGCGGGACCCGAGCAGTTCTTC.

This sequence joins TRBV11-3 and TRBJ2-3, with 12 bases matching TRBD1. V was clipped by 4 bases and J by 7 bases; unmatched bases: 6. CDR3 length: 15 residues. Looked up from germline, CDR1 is SGHNT and CDR2 is YENEEA. For the CDR3, the DNA is TGTGCCAGCAGCTCCGGGGACAGGGGGCGAAATACGCAGTATTTT. It yields the protein CASSSGDRGRNTQYF.

V usage is TRBV29-1 and J usage is TRBJ1-2; the match to TRBD1 covers 10 bases. The germline gives CDR1 SQVTM, CDR2 ANQGSEA. CDR3 length equals 13 residues. Trimming removed 5 bases from V and 8 bases from J; junction bases left unmatched: 8. The CDR3 coding sequence is TGCAGCGTTCTCGGGACAGGGGACGGGGGCTACACCTTC. It translates to CSVLGTGDGGYTF.

The chain combines TRBV2 with TRBJ2-2; TRBD1 aligns across 10 bases. In germline, CDR1 is SNHLY, CDR2 FYNNEI. The V and J ends lost 7 bases and 3 bases, in that order; junction bases with no gene match: 5. The CDR3 is made up of 15 amino acids. The CDR3 spells CASTWTGGYTGELFF. For the CDR3, the DNA is TGTGCCAGCACCTGGACAGGGGGGTACACCGGGGAGCTGTTTTTT.

This chain connects TRBV7-2 to TRBJ1-1; D remains ambiguous. The germline V gene has CDR1 SGHTA and CDR2 FQGNSA. Trimming removed 1 base from V and 1 base from J, with 4 bases in between. CDR3 size: 13 residues. DNA of the CDR3: TGTGCCAGCAGCTTAGAACCGAACACTGAAGCTTTCTTT. Translation: CASSLEPNTEAFF.

The chain carries TRBV6-5 and TRBJ2-7; D is perhaps TRBD2 (5 bases). Germline CDR1 and CDR2: MNHEY and SVGAGI. The CDR3 is 15 residues long. Trimming took off 4 bases at V and 5 bases at J, with 18 bases between the two ends. CDR3: CASSSPRAGSHEQYF. CDR3 bases: TGTGCCAGCAGTTCCCCGAGGGCAGGCAGTCACGAGCAGTACTTC.

In regard to this clone: A far larger clone lies a single base away; this is likely a read error. V is TRBV5-6 and J is TRBJ2-7, with D tentatively TRBD2 (5 bases). The V end lost 3 bases, the J end lost 1 base, and 14 bases lay between the germline ends. In germline, CDR1 is SGHDT, CDR2 YYEEEE. This CDR3 is built from 15 residues. Here the CDR3 DNA reads TGTGCCAGCAGCTCGCCACTAGTGGATTCCTACGAGCAGTACTTC. It codes for CASSSPLVDSYEQYF.

The CDR3 nucleotides read TGTGCCAGTAGCAGGCGGGAGGGCGACGAGCAGTACTTC. Translating it yields CASSRREGDEQYF. The V and J genes are TRBV19 and TRBJ2-7, with 9 bases that match TRBD2. Germline-derived CDR1 and CDR2 are LNHDA and SQIVND (reference sequence). V was pared by 6 bases and J by 5 bases, with 5 bases of the junction left unmatched. CDR3 length: 13 amino acids.

The chain joins TRBV7-9 to TRBJ2-2, with D perhaps matching TRBD1 (5 bases). The CDR3 is 15 amino acids. Trimming took off 4 bases at V and 4 bases at J, with 13 bases between the two ends. Germline V gene lookup returns CDR1 SEHNR and CDR2 FQNEAQ (reference sequence). The CDR3 DNA follows: TGTGCCAGCAGCTCTCGCAGGGTTTCCACCGGGGAGCTGTTTTTT. This gives the protein CASSSRRVSTGELFF. The variable domain in full, completed from reference TRBV7-9 and TRBJ2-2, reads DTGVSQNPRHKITKRGQNVTFRCDPISEHNRLYWYRQTLGQGPEFLTYFQNEAQLEKSRLLSDRFSAERPKGSFSTLEIQRTEQGDSAMYLCASSSRRVSTGELFFGEGSRLTVL.

With regard to this clone: A much larger clonotype is one base distant, so this may be a read error. This chain links TRBV27 with TRBJ2-7; TRBD1 agrees at 9 bases. Germline values: CDR1 MNHEY, CDR2 SMNVEV (reference sequence). With 4 bases clipped from V and 2 bases from J, the junction kept 0 bases outside the gene matches. The CDR3 is 13 residues long. CDR3 sequence reads: CASSWDRAYEQYF. CDR3 DNA sequence: TGTGCCAGCAGTTGGGACAGGGCCTACGAGCAGTACTTC.

This CDR3 reads CASSAFSGRMKETQYF. In DNA form, the CDR3 reads TGTGCCAGCAGCGCTTTCAGCGGAAGGATGAAAGAGACCCAGTACTTC. The chain joins TRBV6-6 to TRBJ2-5; weak D call: TRBD2 (5 bases). Between the trimmed V and J ends, which lost 6 bases and 3 bases, there was a span of 20 bases. Looked up from germline, CDR1 is MNHNY and CDR2 is SVGAGI (reference sequence). There are 16 residues in the CDR3.

The genes are TRBV5-4 and TRBJ2-3; 10 positions agree with TRBD2. V shed 4 bases and J 5 bases; nucleotides not matched to a gene: 7. Germline CDR1 and CDR2: SGHNT and YYREEE (reference sequence). The CDR3 is 15 residues long. The CDR3 sequence: CASSPSGRALDTQYF. The CDR3 DNA is TGTGCCAGCAGCCCGAGCGGGAGGGCCCTAGATACGCAGTATTTT.

This clone has only one observation. The CDR3 is CAWTSGPNSYNEQFF. CDR3 nucleotides: TGTGCCTGGACTAGCGGGCCCAATTCCTACAATGAGCAGTTCTTC. The V and J genes are TRBV30 and TRBJ2-1, with 8 bases matching TRBD2. CDR1 GTSNPN and CDR2 SVGIG come from the germline V gene (reference sequence). CDR3 length: 15 amino acids. J was trimmed by 1 base and V by 4 bases; bases with no gene match: 6.

This sequence joins TRBV5-4 and TRBJ2-1, with 13 nucleotides matching TRBD2. V lost 4 bases and J lost 5; bases outside the gene matches: 6. The CDR3 extends over 16 amino acids. The V gene's germline CDR1 is SGHNT and CDR2 YYREEE (reference sequence). CDR3 amino acids: CASSPTGTSGNNEQFF. The CDR3 DNA reads TGTGCCAGCAGCCCGACCGGGACTAGCGGGAACAATGAGCAGTTCTTC.

CDR3 in DNA: TGTGCCAGCAGGAGCCAGGACGGAATCAATGAAAAACTGTTTTTT. Protein: CASRSQDGINEKLFF. The chain couples TRBV6-1 to TRBJ1-4; no reliable D call. This CDR3 comprises 15 residues. Germline CDR1 MNHNS, CDR2 SASEGT. With 6 bases removed from V and 5 bases from J, the gap between germline ends came to 16 bases.

J is TRBJ2-6 and V is TRBV5-8; either TRBD1 or TRBD2 may supply D (5 bases each). Germline-derived CDR1 and CDR2 are SGHTS and YDEGEE. V shed 4 bases and J shed 0 bases, with 20 bases lying between them. The CDR3 has 19 residues. The CDR3 spells CASSPRAGDGTSGANVLTF. DNA for the CDR3: TGTGCCAGCAGCCCCCGGGCTGGGGACGGAACCTCTGGGGCCAACGTCCTGACTTTC.

The chain employs TRBV9 and TRBJ2-7; the D is unclear. V was pared by 4 bases and J by 2 bases, with 13 bases between. The CDR3 consists of 14 residues. Germline CDR1 reads SGDLS; CDR2 reads YYNGEE. CDR3 loop: CASSPQQYPYEQYF. CDR3 sequence (DNA): TGTGCCAGCAGCCCACAGCAGTACCCCTACGAGCAGTACTTC. Based on the CDR3 plus reference TRBV9 and TRBJ2-7, the full variable domain is DSGVTQTPKHLITATGQRVTLRCSPRSGDLSVYWYQQSLDQGLQFLIQYYNGEERAKGNILERFSAQQFPDLHSELNLSSLELGDSALYFCASSPQQYPYEQYFGPGTRLTVT.

V usage is TRBV7-2 and J usage is TRBJ2-3; TRBD2 might be the D (5 bases). The germline V gene has CDR1 SGHTA and CDR2 FQGNSA. Trimming cost V 3 bases and J 3 bases, with 13 bases left between them. The CDR3 contains 15 residues. The CDR3 here is CASSFGPGKTDTQYF. The DNA for the CDR3 is TGTGCCAGCAGCTTCGGCCCGGGAAAGACAGATACGCAGTATTTT.

The V gene is TRBV5-1, the J gene TRBJ2-7; D unclear. Germline V CDR1 and CDR2: SGHRS, YFSETQ. Trimming removed 1 base at V and 1 base at J, with 9 bases between. The CDR3 runs to 14 residues. In DNA, the CDR3 is TGCGCCAGCAGCTTGCAAGGCGCATCCTACGAGCAGTACTTC. Amino acids: CASSLQGASYEQYF.

The chain combines TRBV28 with TRBJ2-1; D unclear. Germline lookup yields CDR1 MDHEN and CDR2 SYDVKM. Trimming took 6 bases from V and 7 from J, leaving 7 bases between them. The CDR3 contains 11 residues. CDR3 DNA: TGTGCCAGCAGACTCATTAATGAGCAGTTCTTC. Translated: CASRLINEQFF.

With regard to this clone: Other DNA sequences of this sample code for an identical CDR3. The chain has TRBV27 and TRBJ2-7, with D possibly matching TRBD2 (6 bases). Germline V lookup: CDR1 MNHEY, CDR2 SMNVEV (reference sequence). Trimming took 2 bases from V and 4 from J, leaving 12 bases between them. CDR3 length equals 14 residues. CDR3 protein: CASSLAGLLYEQYF. CDR3 DNA sequence: TGTGCCAGCAGTTTAGCGGGATTACTATACGAGCAGTACTTC.

This sequence joins TRBV2 and TRBJ1-1; a possible D gene is TRBD1 (6 bases). This CDR3 contains 13 residues. Between the trimmed V and J ends, which lost 4 bases and 4 bases, there was a span of 10 bases. Germline V gene data show CDR1 as SNHLY and CDR2 as FYNNEI. The CDR3, as DNA: TGTGCCAGCAGTGTCAGGGGTGGCACTGAAGCTTTCTTT. Amino acid sequence: CASSVRGGTEAFF.